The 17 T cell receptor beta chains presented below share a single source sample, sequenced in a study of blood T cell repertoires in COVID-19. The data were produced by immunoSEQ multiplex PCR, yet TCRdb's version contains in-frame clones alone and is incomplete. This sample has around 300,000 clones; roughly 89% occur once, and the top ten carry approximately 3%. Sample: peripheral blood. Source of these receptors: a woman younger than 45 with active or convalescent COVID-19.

For the CDR3, the DNA is TGTGCCAGCAGTTGGGTAACGAGACTCATAACCTACGAGCAGTACTTC. Translation: CASSWVTRLITYEQYF. The chain joins TRBV28 to TRBJ2-7; D uncertain. The CDR3 sequence is 16 residues long. CDR1 MDHEN and CDR2 SYDVKM come from the germline V gene. Trimming took off 4 bases at V and 2 bases at J, with 18 bases between the two ends. The whole variable domain, filled in from reference TRBV28 and TRBJ2-7, reads DVKVTQSSRYLVKRTGEKVFLECVQDMDHENMFWYRQDPGLGLRLIYFSYDVKMKEKGDIPEGYSVSREKKERFSLILESASTNQTSMYLCASSWVTRLITYEQYFGPGTRLTVT.

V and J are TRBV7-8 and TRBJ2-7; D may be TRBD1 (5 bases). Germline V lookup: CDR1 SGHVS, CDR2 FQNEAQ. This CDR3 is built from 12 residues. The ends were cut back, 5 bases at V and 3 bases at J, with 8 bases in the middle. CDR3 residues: CASSRQGYEQYF. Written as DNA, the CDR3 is TGTGCCAGCAGCCGGCAGGGCTACGAGCAGTACTTC.

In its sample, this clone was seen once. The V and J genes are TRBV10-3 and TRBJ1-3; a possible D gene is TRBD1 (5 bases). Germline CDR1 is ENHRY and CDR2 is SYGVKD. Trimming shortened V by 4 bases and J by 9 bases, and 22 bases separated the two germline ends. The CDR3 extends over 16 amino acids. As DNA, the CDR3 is TGTGCCATCAGTGCTCGGGGGAAGGAATCCGCAGTCACCATATATTTT. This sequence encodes CAISARGKESAVTIYF.

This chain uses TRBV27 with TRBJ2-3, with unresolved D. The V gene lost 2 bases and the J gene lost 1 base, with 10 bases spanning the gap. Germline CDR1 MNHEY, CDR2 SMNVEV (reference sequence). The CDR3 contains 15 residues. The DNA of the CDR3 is TGTGCCAGCAGTTTAAACAGCTTAGGCACAGATACGCAGTATTTT. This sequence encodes CASSLNSLGTDTQYF.

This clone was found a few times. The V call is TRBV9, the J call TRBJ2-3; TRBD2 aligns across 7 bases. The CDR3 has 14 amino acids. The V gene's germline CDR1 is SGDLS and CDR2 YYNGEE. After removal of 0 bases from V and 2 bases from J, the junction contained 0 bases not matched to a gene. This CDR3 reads CASSVGDYTDTQYF. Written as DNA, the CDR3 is TGTGCCAGCAGCGTAGGGGACTACACAGATACGCAGTATTTT.

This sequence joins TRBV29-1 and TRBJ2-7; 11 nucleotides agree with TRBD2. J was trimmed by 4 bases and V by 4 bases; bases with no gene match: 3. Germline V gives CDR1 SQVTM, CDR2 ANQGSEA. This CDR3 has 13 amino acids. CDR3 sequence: CSVVASGGYEQYF. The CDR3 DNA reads TGCAGCGTTGTGGCTAGCGGGGGGTACGAGCAGTACTTC.

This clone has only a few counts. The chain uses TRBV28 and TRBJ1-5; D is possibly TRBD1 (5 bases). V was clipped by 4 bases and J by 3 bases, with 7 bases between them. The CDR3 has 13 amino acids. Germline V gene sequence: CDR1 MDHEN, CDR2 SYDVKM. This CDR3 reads CASSSGFNQPQHF. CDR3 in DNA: TGTGCCAGCAGTTCAGGGTTCAATCAGCCCCAGCATTTT.

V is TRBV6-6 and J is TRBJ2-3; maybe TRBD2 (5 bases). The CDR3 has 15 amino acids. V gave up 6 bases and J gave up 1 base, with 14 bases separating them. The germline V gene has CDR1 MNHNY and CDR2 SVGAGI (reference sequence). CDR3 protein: CASSHRPRGTDTQYF. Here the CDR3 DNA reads TGTGCCAGCAGCCACAGACCGAGGGGCACAGATACGCAGTATTTT.

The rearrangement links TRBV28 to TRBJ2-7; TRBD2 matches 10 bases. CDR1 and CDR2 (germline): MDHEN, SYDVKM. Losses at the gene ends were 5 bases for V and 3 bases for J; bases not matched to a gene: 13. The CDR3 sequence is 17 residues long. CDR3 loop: CASSHTILAGDLYEQYF. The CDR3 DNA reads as TGTGCCAGCAGTCACACCATTCTAGCGGGGGACCTCTACGAGCAGTACTTC.

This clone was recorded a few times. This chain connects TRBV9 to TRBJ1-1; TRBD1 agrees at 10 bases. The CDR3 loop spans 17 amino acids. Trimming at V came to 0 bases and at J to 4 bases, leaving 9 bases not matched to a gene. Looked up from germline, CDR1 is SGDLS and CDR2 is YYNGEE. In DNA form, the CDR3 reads TGTGCCAGCAGCGTAGGATGGACAGGGGGTCCGGGCACTGAAGCTTTCTTT. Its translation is CASSVGWTGGPGTEAFF.

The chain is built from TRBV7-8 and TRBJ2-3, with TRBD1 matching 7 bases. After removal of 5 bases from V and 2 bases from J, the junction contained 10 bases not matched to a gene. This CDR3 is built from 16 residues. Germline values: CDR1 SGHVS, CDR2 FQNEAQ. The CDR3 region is CASSQDRGQFTDTQYF. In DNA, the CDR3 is TGTGCCAGCAGCCAAGACCGGGGACAGTTCACAGATACGCAGTATTTT. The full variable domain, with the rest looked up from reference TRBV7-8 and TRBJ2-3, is GAGVSQSPRYKVAKRGQDVALRCDPISGHVSLFWYQQALGQGPEFLTYFQNEAQLDKSGLPSDRFFAERPEGSVSTLKIQRTQQEDSAVYLCASSQDRGQFTDTQYFGPGTRLTVL.

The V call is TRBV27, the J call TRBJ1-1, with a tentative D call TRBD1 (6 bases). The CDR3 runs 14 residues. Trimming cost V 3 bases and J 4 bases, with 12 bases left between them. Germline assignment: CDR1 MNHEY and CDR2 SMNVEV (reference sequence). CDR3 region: CASSFTGIATEAFF. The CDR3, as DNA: TGTGCCAGCAGTTTTACAGGGATTGCCACTGAAGCTTTCTTT.

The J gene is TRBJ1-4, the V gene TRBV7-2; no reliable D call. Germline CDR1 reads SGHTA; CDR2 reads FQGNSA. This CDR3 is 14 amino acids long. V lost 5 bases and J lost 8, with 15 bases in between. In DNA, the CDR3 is TGTGCCAGCAGCCGGGAAGGAATAAGAGAAAAACTGTTTTTT. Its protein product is CASSREGIREKLFF.

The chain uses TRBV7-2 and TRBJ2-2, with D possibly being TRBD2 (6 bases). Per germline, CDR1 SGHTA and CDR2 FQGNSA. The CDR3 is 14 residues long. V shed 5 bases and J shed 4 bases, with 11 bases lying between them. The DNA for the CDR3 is TGTGCCAGCAGCCGGGGGTGGACCACCGGGGAGCTGTTTTTT. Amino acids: CASSRGWTTGELFF. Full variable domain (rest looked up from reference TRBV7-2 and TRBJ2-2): GAGVSQSPSNKVTEKGKDVELRCDPISGHTALYWYRQSLGQGLEFLIYFQGNSAPDKSGLPSDRFSAERTGGSVSTLTIQRTQQEDSAVYLCASSRGWTTGELFFGEGSRLTVL.

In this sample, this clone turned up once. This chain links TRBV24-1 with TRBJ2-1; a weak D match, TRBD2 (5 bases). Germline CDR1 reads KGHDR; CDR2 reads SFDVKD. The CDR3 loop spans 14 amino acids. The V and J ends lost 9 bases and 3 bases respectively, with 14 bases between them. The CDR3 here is CATDRGPNYNEQFF. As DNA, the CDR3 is TGTGCCACCGACCGAGGGCCCAACTACAATGAGCAGTTCTTC.

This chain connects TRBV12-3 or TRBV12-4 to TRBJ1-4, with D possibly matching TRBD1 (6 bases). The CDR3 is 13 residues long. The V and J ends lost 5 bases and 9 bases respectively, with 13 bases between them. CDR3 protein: CASSRTGWQKLFF. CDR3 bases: TGTGCCAGCAGTCGTACAGGGTGGCAAAAACTGTTTTTT.

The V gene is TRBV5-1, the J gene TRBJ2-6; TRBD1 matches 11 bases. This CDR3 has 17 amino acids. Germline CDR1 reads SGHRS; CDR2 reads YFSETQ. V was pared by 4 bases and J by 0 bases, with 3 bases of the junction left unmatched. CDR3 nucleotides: TGCGCCAGCAGCCCGGACAGGGGGCTCTCTGGGGCCAACGTCCTGACTTTC. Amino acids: CASSPDRGLSGANVLTF.